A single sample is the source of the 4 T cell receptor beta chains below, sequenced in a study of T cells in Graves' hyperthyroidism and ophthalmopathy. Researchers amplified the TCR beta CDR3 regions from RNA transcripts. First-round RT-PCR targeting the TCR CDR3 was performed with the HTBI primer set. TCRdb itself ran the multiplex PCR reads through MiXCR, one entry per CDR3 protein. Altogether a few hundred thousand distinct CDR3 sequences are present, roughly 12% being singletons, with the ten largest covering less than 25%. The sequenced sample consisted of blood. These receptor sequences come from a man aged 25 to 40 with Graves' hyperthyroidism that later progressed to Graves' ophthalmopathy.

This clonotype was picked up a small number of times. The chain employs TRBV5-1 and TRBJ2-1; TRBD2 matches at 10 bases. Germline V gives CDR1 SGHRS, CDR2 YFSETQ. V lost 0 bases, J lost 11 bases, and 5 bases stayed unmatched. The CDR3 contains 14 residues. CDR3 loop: CASSLVVSGGQQFF. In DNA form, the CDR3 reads TGCGCCAGCAGCTTGGTAGTTAGCGGGGGGCAGCAGTTCTTC.

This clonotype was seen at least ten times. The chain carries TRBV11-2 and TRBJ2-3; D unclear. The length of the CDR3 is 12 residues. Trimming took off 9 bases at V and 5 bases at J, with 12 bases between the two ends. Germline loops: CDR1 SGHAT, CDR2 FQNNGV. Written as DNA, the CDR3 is TGTGCCAGTACTTCCCGAGGAGATACGCAGTATTTT. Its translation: CASTSRGDTQYF. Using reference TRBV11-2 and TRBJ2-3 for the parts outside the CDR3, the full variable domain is EAGVAQSPRYKIIEKRQSVAFWCNPISGHATLYWYQQILGQGPKLLIQFQNNGVVDDSQLPKDRFSAERLKGVDSTLKIQPAKLEDSAVYLCASTSRGDTQYFGPGTRLTVL.

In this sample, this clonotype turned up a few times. The CDR3 reads CASSIGGGGELFF. The CDR3, as DNA: TGTGCCAGTAGTATAGGCGGGGGCGGGGAGCTGTTTTTT. The chain couples TRBV19 to TRBJ2-2; TRBD2 aligns across 7 bases. The trim removed 1 base at V and 7 bases at J, leaving 0 bases unmatched. The germline V gene encodes CDR1 LNHDA and CDR2 SQIVND (reference sequence). This CDR3 is 13 amino acids long.

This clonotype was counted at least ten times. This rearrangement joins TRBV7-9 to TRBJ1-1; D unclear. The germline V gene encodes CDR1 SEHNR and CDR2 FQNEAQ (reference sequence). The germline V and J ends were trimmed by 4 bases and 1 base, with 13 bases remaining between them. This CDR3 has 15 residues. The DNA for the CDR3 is TGTGCCAGCAGCTCAAAGCGGACCGAGAACACTGAAGCTTTCTTT. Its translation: CASSSKRTENTEAFF.